The 14 T cell receptor beta chains below all came from one sample that was sequenced in a study of blood T cells in healthy people across ages. A second PCR, run for about 6 to 11 cycles, used a sample-barcoded 5' primer plus a J-beta primer mix. One entry per CDR3 protein, called by TCRdb with MiXCR from the 5' RACE reads. The profile shows 1.8 million or so distinct CDR3 sequences, approximately 39% of them singletons. What was sequenced was blood. The source of these receptors is a human donor in good health.

This clonotype was counted a few times. This rearrangement joins TRBV7-2 to TRBJ2-7, with D unresolved. V shed 3 bases and J shed 8 bases, with 11 bases lying between them. Looked up from germline, CDR1 is SGHTA and CDR2 is FQGNSA. The length of the CDR3 is 12 residues. CDR3 region: CASSFAWVQQYF. DNA for the CDR3: TGTGCCAGCAGCTTTGCGTGGGTGCAGCAGTACTTC.

This clonotype was counted many times. This sequence joins TRBV5-1 and TRBJ1-2, with D possibly being TRBD1 (6 bases). There are 13 residues in the CDR3. Trimming removed 4 bases at V and 0 bases at J, with 7 bases between. In germline, CDR1 is SGHRS, CDR2 YFSETQ. CDR3 protein: CASSGTSNYGYTF. The CDR3 DNA follows: TGCGCCAGCAGCGGGACATCTAACTATGGCTACACCTTC.

The V gene is TRBV20-1, the J gene TRBJ2-1, with 8 bases fitting TRBD2. Trimming at V came to 0 bases and at J to 0 bases, leaving 7 bases not matched to a gene. CDR3 length: 17 amino acids. Germline CDR1 and CDR2: DFQATT and SNEGSKA (reference sequence). The CDR3 DNA reads as TGCAGTGCTAGAGATCTTGAAGCGGGGGCCTCCTACAATGAGCAGTTCTTC. Its translation: CSARDLEAGASYNEQFF.

This clonotype was observed a few times. The chain couples TRBV6-2 or TRBV6-3 to TRBJ2-6; 7 bases map to TRBD1. CDR1 is MNHEY and CDR2 is SVGEGT in the germline V gene. This CDR3 contains 15 residues. After removal of 8 bases from V and 0 bases from J, the junction contained 4 bases not matched to a gene. CDR3 amino acids: CASGQVRSGANVLTF. The CDR3 DNA reads TGTGCCAGCGGACAGGTCCGCTCTGGGGCCAACGTCCTGACTTTC.

V usage is TRBV20-1 and J usage is TRBJ2-5; TRBD2 matches at 8 bases. Germline lookup yields CDR1 DFQATT and CDR2 SNEGSKA (reference sequence). Trimming removed 5 bases from V and 5 bases from J; junction bases left unmatched: 13. The length of the CDR3 is 15 residues. As DNA, the CDR3 is TGCAGTGCTCCGACGGGGGGGCGGTTATGGGAGACCCAGTACTTC. Amino acids: CSAPTGGRLWETQYF.

The V call is TRBV5-1, the J call TRBJ1-2; possible D gene TRBD1, 6 bases. Germline CDR1 reads SGHRS; CDR2 reads YFSETQ. CDR3 size: 15 residues. The V gene lost 3 bases and the J gene lost 7 bases, with 19 bases spanning the gap. In nucleotides, the CDR3 is TGCGCCAGCAGCTCGATAAGGGGGGGTTTAACTGGCTACACCTTC. This codes for CASSSIRGGLTGYTF.

The chain links TRBV6-5 to TRBJ1-1, with 9 bases lining up with TRBD1. Per the germline V gene, CDR1 is MNHEY and CDR2 is SVGAGI. This CDR3 comprises 14 residues. The junction had 2 bases not matched to a gene; V was cut back by 5 bases and J by 1 base. Here the CDR3 reads CASSTGGENTEAFF. DNA of the CDR3: TGTGCCAGCAGTACAGGGGGCGAGAACACTGAAGCTTTCTTT.

The chain carries TRBV29-1 and TRBJ2-4; D is ambiguous. The DNA end favors TRBJ2-5, so the J call may be wrong. This CDR3 has 12 amino acids. Germline CDR1 SQVTM, CDR2 ANQGSEA. Here the CDR3 reads CSVDMWGETQYF. As DNA, the CDR3 is TGCAGCGTTGATATGTGGGGAGAGACCCAGTACTTC.

The genes are TRBV4-2 and TRBJ2-5, with D possibly matching TRBD1 (5 bases). Germline loops: CDR1 LGHNA, CDR2 YNFKEQ. CDR3 size: 15 residues. V was cut by 4 bases and J by 5 bases, with 17 bases left in between. CDR3 in DNA: TGTGCCAGCAGCCCCCAGACCAGGGTGAGGGAGACCCAGTACTTC. Translation: CASSPQTRVRETQYF.

J is TRBJ1-5 and V is TRBV6-5; no firm D call. V was cut by 8 bases and J by 5 bases, with 10 bases left in between. CDR3 length equals 12 residues. CDR1 and CDR2 (germline): MNHEY, SVGAGI. The DNA of the CDR3 is TGTGCCAGCGGTAACGTTTATCAGCCCCAGCATTTT. This codes for CASGNVYQPQHF.

This clonotype came up a few times. This chain connects TRBV5-1 to TRBJ1-1; D call uncertain. The CDR3 extends over 15 amino acids. Trimming cost V 0 bases and J 4 bases, with 13 bases left between them. From germline, CDR1 is SGHRS and CDR2 YFSETQ. CDR3 in DNA: TGCGCCAGCAGCTTGGAAGGCATTAGGAGCACTGAAGCTTTCTTT. Its protein is CASSLEGIRSTEAFF.

J is TRBJ1-1 and V is TRBV5-1; D unresolved. CDR1 is SGHRS and CDR2 is YFSETQ in the germline V gene. CDR3 length: 14 amino acids. V lost 4 bases, J lost 3 bases, and 13 bases lay in between. The CDR3 spells CASSPELRDTEAFF. The DNA of the CDR3 is TGCGCCAGCAGCCCCGAACTGCGCGACACTGAAGCTTTCTTT.

This chain uses TRBV27 with TRBJ1-2; D gene uncertain. Germline V gene data show CDR1 as MNHEY and CDR2 as SMNVEV (reference sequence). The CDR3 is made up of 15 amino acids. V shed 6 bases and J shed 7 bases, with 21 bases lying between them. CDR3 protein: CASSPVPELLFGYTF. The CDR3 DNA reads TGTGCCAGCAGCCCCGTGCCGGAGCTCCTTTTTGGCTACACCTTC.

The chain joins TRBV7-9 to TRBJ1-1, with 8 bases identical to TRBD1. Germline CDR1 reads SEHNR; CDR2 reads FQNEAQ (reference sequence). V was pared by 4 bases and J by 3 bases, with 7 bases of the junction left unmatched. This CDR3 region has 15 residues. CDR3: CASSSQGARYTEAFF. The CDR3 nucleotides read TGTGCCAGCAGCTCGCAGGGGGCGCGGTACACTGAAGCTTTCTTT.